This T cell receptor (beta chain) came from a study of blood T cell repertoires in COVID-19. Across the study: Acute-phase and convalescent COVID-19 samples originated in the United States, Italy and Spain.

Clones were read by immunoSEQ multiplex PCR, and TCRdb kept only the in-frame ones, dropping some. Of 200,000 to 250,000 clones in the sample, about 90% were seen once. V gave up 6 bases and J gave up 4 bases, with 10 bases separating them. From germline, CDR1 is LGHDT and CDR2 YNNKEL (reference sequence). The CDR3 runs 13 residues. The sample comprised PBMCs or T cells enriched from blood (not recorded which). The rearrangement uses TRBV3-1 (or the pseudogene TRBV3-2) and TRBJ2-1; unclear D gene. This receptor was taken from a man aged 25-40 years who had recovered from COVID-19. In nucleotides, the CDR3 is TGTGCCAGCAGTTCCCCCCCGTACAATGAGCAGTTCTTC. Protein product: CASSSPPYNEQFF.